Following are 9 T cell receptor beta chains from one sample sequenced in a study of cytomegalovirus exposure and HLA in healthy donors (dated by TCRdb to 2016 to 2017). Libraries were built with the immunoSEQ multiplex PCR assay. For the multiplex PCR, a mixture combining 60 forward primers for TCR Vbeta segments and 13 reverse primers for TCR Jbeta segments was used. Not all clones reach the TCRdb copy of this immuneACCESS table, which keeps in-frame sequences only. Checked studies attribute under half of the gap to unresolved V genes and leave the rest unexplained. This sample is represented by approximately 130,000 clones; about three quarters of them were singletons. The top ten hold approximately 2.6% of the sample. The sequenced material came from PBMCs. Source of these receptors: a woman aged 55-75 years in good health and CMV-seropositive.

The chain combines TRBV4-2 with TRBJ2-7; D remains ambiguous. Germline CDR1 LGHNA, CDR2 YNFKEQ. Between the trimmed V and J ends, which lost 1 base and 2 bases, there was a span of 6 bases. There are 13 residues in the CDR3. DNA for the CDR3: TGTGCCAGCAGCCAAGCCTCCCCCTACGAGCAGTACTTC. The encoded protein is CASSQASPYEQYF.

V gene TRBV25-1 combines with J gene TRBJ1-1; 11 nucleotides agree with TRBD1. This CDR3 is 15 amino acids long. Germline CDR1 MGHDK, CDR2 SYGVNS. V was pared by 6 bases and J by 1 base, with 4 bases of the junction left unmatched. CDR3 bases: TGTGCCAGCAGGAGGACAGGGGGCAGGAACACTGAAGCTTTCTTT. Translating it yields CASRRTGGRNTEAFF.

This clone has ten or more counts. The chain combines TRBV19 with TRBJ1-6; 8 positions agree with TRBD1. The CDR3 covers 14 residues. Trimming at V came to 4 bases and at J to 10 bases, leaving 6 bases not matched to a gene. The germline gives CDR1 LNHDA, CDR2 SQIVND (reference sequence). CDR3 DNA sequence: TGTGCCAGTAGTACTGACAGGGGAAGATCACCCCTCCACTTT. Translated: CASSTDRGRSPLHF.

The chain is built from TRBV7-9 and TRBJ2-2, with D possibly being TRBD1 (5 bases). V lost 1 base and J lost 1, with 7 bases in between. Germline lookup yields CDR1 SEHNR and CDR2 FQNEAQ (reference sequence). The CDR3 contains 15 residues. The CDR3: CASSLDRMNTGELFF. DNA for the CDR3: TGTGCCAGCAGCTTAGACAGGATGAACACCGGGGAGCTGTTTTTT.

The chain is built from TRBV5-6 and TRBJ1-1; 10 bases line up with TRBD1. Germline V lookup: CDR1 SGHDT, CDR2 YYEEEE. V shed 4 bases, J shed 4 bases, and the junction held 4 bases outside the gene matches. The CDR3 contains 14 residues. CDR3 amino acids: CASSATGGGTEAFF. The CDR3 region has the DNA TGTGCCAGCAGCGCGACAGGGGGCGGCACTGAAGCTTTCTTT.

The chain employs TRBV18 and TRBJ2-7, with TRBD1 as a possible D gene (6 bases). V lost 6 bases to trimming and J lost 2 bases, with 20 bases between them. The CDR3 sequence is 16 residues long. The germline CDR1 and CDR2 sequences are KGHSH and LQKENI. The CDR3 is CASSSLRTGLTYEQYF. CDR3 sequence (DNA): TGTGCCAGCTCCTCTCTAAGAACAGGGCTCACCTACGAGCAGTACTTC.

A word on this clone: The same CDR3 arises from other DNA sequences in this sample as well. This chain links TRBV9 with TRBJ2-5; the match to TRBD2 covers 8 bases. Germline assignment: CDR1 SGDLS and CDR2 YYNGEE. This CDR3 comprises 15 residues. The junction had 2 bases not matched to a gene; V was cut back by 0 bases and J by 1 base. CDR3 sequence (DNA): TGTGCCAGCAGCGTAGGCGGGGGGCCCCAAGAGACCCAGTACTTC. Its protein is CASSVGGGPQETQYF.

The chain combines TRBV21-1 with TRBJ2-3; the table's D call, TRBD1, was not checked against the DNA. TRBV21-1 is tagged as a pseudogene. This CDR3 region has 17 residues. CDR3 protein: CATPTDRDRAPTDTQYF. The CDR3 DNA follows: TGTGCCACCCCGACCGACAGGGACAGGGCTCCCACAGATACGCAGTATTTT.

This chain connects TRBV23-1 to TRBJ1-2; 7 bases match TRBD1. TRBV23-1 is given ORF status, its function remaining uncertain. The CDR3 has 16 residues. V gave up 4 bases and J gave up 0 bases; unmatched junction bases: 8. The CDR3 protein is CASSPKGQRTNYGYTF. As DNA, the CDR3 is TGCGCCAGCAGTCCCAAGGGACAGCGGACTAACTATGGCTACACCTTC.